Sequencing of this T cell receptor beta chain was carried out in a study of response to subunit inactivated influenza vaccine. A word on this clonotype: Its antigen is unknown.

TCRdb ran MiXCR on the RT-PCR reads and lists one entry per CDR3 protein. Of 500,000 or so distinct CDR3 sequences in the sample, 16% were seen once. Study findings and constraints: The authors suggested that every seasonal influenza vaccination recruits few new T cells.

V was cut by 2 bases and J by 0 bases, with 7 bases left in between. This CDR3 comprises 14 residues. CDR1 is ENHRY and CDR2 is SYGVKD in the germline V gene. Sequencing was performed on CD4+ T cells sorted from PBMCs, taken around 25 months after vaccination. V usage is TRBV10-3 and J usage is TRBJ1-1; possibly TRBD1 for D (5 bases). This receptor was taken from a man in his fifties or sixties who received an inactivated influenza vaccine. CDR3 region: CAISETGMNTEAFF. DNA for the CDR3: TGTGCCATCAGTGAGACAGGCATGAACACTGAAGCTTTCTTT.